The clone carrying this T cell receptor (beta chain) was picked up one time. Sequencing was performed with immunoSEQ multiplex PCR; in TCRdb, only in-frame clones are kept and a portion is missing. The sample includes over 250,000 clones, 88% seen only once; the top ten take just under 1%. The data belong to a study of blood T cell repertoires in COVID-19. At the level of the study: Sites in the United States, Italy and Spain provided acute and convalescent COVID-19 samples. PBMCs, B-cell-depleted T cells, or T cells were the source of the cDNA or gDNA that made up the material.

With 7 bases removed from V and 3 bases from J, the gap between germline ends came to 10 bases. CDR1 SGHNT and CDR2 YYREEE come from the germline V gene (reference sequence). This CDR3 is built from 13 residues. Recruitment covered about two dozen US areas and drew participants whose ages spanned roughly 18 to 100 years. The chain joins TRBV5-4 to TRBJ1-4; D is unresolved. The sequence was collected from a young woman who had recovered from COVID-19. Sequenced sample: PBMCs or T cells enriched from blood (not recorded which). CDR3 protein: CASGGPPNEKLFF. DNA of the CDR3: TGTGCCAGCGGAGGCCCCCCTAATGAAAAACTGTTTTTT.